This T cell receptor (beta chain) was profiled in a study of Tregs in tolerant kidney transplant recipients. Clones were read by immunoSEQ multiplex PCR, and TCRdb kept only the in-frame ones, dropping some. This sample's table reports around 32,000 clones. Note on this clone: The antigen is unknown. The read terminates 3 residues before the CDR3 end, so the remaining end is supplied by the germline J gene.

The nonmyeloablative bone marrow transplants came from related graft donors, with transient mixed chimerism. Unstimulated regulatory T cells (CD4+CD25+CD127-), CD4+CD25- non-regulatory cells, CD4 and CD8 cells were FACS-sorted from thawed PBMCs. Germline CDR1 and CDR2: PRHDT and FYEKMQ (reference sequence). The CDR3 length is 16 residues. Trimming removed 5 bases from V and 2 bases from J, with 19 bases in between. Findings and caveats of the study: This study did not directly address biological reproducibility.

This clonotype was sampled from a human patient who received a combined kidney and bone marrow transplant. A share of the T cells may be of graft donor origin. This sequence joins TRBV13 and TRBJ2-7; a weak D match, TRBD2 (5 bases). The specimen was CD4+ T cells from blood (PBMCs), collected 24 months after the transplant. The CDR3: CASSRRSGKGAYEQYF. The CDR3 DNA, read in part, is TGTGCCAGCAGCCGTCGGTCGGGGAAAGGTGCCTACGAG.